This T cell receptor (beta chain) was captured in a study of blood T cell repertoires in COVID-19. TCRdb keeps only in-frame clones here, not all; method: immunoSEQ multiplex PCR. Altogether about 380,000 clones are present, 80% to 90% being singletons, with the ten largest covering roughly 1.2%. V was cut by 1 base and J by 1 base, with 17 bases left in between. Germline CDR1 LGHNA, CDR2 YNFKEQ. CDR3 length: 18 residues. The source is a man aged 35 to 55 with acute or convalescent COVID-19. The sample taken for sequencing was peripheral blood. The V call is TRBV4-2, the J call TRBJ2-1; D is possibly TRBD2 (6 bases). This CDR3 is CASSQGLGWDSSYNEQFF. As DNA, the CDR3 is TGTGCCAGCAGCCAAGGTCTGGGATGGGACTCATCCTACAATGAGCAGTTCTTC.